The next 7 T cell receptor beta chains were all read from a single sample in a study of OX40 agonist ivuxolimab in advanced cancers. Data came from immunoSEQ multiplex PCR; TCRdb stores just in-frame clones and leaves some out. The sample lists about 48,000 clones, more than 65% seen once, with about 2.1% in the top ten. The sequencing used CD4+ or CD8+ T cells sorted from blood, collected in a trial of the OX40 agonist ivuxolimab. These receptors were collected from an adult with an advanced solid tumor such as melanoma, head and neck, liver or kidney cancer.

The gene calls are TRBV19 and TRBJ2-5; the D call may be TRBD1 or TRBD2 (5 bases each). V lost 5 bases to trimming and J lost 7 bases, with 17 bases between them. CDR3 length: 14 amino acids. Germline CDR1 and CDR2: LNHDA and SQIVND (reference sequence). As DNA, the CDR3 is TGTGCCAGTAGTTCCCGGGGCAGACGCGGGACCCAGTACTTC. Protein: CASSSRGRRGTQYF.

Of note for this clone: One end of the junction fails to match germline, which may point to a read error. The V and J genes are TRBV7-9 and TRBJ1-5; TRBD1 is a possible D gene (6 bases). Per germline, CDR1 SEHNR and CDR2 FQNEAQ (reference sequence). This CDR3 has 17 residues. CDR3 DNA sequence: TGTGCCAGCAGCTTAGGGGACACCACTCTTAGCTATCAGCCCCAGCATTTT. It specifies CASSLGDTTLSYQPQHF.

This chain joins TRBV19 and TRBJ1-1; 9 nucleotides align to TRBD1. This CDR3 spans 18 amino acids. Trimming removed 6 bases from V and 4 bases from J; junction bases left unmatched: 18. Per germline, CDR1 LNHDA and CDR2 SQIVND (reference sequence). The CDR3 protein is CASSNRGRRVGASTEAFF. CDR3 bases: TGTGCCAGTAGCAACAGGGGGCGCAGAGTCGGGGCAAGCACTGAAGCTTTCTTT.

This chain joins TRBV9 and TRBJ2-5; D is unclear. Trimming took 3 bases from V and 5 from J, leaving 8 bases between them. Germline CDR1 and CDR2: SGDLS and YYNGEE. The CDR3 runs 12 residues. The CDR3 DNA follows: TGTGCCAGCAGCGCGAAAGGGGAGACCCAGTACTTC. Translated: CASSAKGETQYF.

The DNA for the CDR3 is TGCGCCAGCAGCTTGGATAGGGGGTTCGCAGATACGCAGTATTTT. This codes for CASSLDRGFADTQYF. The chain employs TRBV5-1 and TRBJ2-3; possibly TRBD1 for D (6 bases). With 0 bases removed from V and 4 bases from J, the gap between germline ends came to 12 bases. Germline loops: CDR1 SGHRS, CDR2 YFSETQ. The CDR3 runs 15 residues.

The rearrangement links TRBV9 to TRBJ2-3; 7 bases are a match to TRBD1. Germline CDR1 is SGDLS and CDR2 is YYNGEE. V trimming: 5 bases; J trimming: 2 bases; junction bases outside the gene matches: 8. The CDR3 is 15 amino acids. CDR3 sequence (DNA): TGTGCCAGCAGTCGTTACAGGGGTGACACAGATACGCAGTATTTT. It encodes CASSRYRGDTDTQYF.

In DNA form, the CDR3 reads TGTGCCAGCAGCCGGCCTCCCTACGAGCAGTACTTC. Protein sequence: CASSRPPYEQYF. The chain combines TRBV6-5 with TRBJ2-7, with no clear D. The CDR3 is 12 residues long. Germline CDR1 reads MNHEY; CDR2 reads SVGAGI. V was pared by 6 bases and J by 2 bases, with 8 bases between.